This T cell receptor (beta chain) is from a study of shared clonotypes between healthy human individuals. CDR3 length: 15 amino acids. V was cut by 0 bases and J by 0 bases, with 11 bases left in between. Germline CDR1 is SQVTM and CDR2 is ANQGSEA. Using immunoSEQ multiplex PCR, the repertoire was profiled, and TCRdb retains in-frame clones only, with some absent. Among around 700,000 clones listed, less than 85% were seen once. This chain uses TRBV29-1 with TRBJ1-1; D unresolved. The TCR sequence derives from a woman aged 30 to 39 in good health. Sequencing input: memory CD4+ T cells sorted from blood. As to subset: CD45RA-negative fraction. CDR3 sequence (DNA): TGCAGCGTTGAAGATCGAGGACGGCTGAACACTGAAGCTTTCTTT. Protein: CSVEDRGRLNTEAFF.